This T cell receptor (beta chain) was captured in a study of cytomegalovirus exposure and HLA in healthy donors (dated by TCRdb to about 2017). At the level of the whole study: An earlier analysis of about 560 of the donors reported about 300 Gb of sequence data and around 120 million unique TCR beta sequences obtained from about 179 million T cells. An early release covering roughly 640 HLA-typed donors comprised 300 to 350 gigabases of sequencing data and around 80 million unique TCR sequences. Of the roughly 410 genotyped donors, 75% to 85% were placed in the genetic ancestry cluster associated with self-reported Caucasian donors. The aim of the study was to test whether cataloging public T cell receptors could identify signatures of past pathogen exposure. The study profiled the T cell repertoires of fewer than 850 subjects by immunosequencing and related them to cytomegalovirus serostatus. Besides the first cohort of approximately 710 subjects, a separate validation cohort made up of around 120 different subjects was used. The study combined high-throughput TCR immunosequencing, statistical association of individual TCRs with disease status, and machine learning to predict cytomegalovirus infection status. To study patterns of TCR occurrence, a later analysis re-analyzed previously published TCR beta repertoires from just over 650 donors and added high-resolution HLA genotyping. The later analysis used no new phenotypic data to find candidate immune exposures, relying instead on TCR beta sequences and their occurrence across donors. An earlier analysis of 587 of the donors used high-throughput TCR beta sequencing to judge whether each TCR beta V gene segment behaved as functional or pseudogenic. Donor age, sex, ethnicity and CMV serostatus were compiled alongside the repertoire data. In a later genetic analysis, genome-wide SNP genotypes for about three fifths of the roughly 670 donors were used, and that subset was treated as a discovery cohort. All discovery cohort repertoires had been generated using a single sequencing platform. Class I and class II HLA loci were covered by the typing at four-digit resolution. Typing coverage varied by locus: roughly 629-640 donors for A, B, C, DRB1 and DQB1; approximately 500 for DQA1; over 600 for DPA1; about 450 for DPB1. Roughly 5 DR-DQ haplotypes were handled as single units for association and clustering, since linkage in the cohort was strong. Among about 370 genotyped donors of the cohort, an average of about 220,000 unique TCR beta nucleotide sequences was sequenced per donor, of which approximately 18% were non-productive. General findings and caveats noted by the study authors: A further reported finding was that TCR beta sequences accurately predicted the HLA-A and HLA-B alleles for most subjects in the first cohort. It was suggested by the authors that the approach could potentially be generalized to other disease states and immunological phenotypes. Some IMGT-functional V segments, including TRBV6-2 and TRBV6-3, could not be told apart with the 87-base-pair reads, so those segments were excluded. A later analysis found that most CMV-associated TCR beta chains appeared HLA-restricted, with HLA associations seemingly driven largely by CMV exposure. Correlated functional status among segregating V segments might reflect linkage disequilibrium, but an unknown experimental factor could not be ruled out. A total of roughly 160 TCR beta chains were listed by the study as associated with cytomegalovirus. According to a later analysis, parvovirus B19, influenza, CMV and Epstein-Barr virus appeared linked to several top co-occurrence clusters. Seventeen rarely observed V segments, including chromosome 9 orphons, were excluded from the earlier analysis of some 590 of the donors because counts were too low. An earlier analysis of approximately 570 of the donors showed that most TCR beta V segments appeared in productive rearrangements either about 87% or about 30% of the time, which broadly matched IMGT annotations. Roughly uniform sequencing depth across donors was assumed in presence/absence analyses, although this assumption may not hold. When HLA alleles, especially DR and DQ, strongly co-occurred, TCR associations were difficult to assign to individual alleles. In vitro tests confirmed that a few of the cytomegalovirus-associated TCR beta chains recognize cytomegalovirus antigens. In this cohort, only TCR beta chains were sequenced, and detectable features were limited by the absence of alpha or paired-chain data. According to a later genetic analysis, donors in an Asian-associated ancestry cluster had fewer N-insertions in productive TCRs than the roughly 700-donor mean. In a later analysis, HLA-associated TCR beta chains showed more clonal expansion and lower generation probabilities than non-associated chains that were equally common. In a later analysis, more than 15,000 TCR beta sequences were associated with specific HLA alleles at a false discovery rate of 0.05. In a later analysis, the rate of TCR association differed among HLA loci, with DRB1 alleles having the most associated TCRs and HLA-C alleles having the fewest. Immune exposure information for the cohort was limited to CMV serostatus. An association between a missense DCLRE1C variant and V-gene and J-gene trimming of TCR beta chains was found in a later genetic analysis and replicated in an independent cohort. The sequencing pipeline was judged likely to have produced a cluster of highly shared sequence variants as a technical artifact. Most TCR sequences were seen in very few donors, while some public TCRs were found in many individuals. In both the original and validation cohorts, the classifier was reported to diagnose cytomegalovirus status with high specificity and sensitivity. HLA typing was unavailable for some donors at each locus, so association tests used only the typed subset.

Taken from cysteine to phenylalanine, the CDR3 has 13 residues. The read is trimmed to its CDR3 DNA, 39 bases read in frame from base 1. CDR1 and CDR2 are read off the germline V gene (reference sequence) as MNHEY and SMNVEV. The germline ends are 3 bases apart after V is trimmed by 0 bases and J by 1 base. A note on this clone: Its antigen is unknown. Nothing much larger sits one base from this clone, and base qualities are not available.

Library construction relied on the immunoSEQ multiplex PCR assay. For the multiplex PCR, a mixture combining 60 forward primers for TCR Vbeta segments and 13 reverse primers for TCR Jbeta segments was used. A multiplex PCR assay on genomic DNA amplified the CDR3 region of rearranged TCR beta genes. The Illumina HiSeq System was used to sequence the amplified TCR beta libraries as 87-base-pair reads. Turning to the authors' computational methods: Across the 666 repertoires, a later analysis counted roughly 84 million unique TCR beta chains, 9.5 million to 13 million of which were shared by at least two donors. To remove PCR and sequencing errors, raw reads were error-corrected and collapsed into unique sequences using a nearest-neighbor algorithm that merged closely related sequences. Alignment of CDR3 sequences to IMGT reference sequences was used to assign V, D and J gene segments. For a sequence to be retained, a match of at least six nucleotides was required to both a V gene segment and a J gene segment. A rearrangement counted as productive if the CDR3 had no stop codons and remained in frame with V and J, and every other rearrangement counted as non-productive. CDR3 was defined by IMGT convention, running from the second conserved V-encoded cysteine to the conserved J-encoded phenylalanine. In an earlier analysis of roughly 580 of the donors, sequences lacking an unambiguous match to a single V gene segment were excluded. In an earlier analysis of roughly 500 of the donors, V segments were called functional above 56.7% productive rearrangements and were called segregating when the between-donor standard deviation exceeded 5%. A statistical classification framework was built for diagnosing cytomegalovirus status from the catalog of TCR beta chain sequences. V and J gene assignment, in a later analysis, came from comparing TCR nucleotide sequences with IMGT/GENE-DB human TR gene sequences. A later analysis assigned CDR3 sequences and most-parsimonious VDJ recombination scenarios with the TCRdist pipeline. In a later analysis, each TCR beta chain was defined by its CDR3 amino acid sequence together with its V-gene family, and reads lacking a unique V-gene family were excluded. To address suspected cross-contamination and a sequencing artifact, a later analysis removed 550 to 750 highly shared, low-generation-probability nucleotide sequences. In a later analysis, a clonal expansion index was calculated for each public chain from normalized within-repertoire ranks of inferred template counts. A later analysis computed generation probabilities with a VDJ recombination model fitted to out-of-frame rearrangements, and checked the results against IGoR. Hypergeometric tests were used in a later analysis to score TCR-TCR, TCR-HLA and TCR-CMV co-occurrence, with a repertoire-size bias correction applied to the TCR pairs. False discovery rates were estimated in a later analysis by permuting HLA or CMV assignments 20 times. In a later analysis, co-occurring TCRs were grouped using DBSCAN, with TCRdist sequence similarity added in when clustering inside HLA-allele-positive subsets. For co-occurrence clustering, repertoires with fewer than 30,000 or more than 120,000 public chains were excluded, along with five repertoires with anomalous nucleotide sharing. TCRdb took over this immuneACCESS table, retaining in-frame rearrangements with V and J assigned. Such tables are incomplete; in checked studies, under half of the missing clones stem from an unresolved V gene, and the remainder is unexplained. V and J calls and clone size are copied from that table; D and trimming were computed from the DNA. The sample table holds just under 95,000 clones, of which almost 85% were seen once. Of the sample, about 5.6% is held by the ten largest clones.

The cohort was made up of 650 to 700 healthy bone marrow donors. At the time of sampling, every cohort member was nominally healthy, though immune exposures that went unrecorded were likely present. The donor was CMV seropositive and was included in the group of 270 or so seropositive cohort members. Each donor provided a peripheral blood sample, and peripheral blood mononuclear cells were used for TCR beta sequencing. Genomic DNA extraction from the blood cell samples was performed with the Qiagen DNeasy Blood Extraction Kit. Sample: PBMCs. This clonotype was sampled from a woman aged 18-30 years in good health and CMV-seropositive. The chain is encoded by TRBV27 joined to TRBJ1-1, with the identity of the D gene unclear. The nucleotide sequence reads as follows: TGTGCCAGCAGTTTATCGAGGAACACTGAAGCTTTCTTT. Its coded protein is CASSLSRNTEAFF.